Detailed here is one T cell receptor beta chain. Germline V CDR1 and CDR2: SGHDT, YYEEEE. CDR3 length: 19 amino acids. The V segment lost 3 bases and the J segment 0 bases; nucleotides outside the gene matches: 12. These data come from a study of blood T cell repertoires in COVID-19. Study information: The United States, Italy and Spain provided the acute and convalescent COVID-19 samples. The analysed material was cDNA or gDNA that came from T cells, B-cell-depleted T cells, or PBMCs.

Study processing details: Amplification from reference gene primers served as the basis for estimated nucleated cell counts. The repertoire was sequenced with immunoSEQ multiplex PCR; TCRdb's copy has only in-frame clones and lacks some. That table supplies the V and J calls and clone size; D and trimming were determined from the DNA. The sample shows tens of thousands of clones, roughly 85% of them seen only once. This rearrangement joins TRBV5-6 to TRBJ1-5, with 10 nucleotides matching TRBD1. This clonotype was obtained from an elderly woman with acute or convalescent COVID-19. Specimen: peripheral blood. CDR3 residues: CASSSSLGQGTSSNQPQHF. The CDR3 DNA reads TGTGCCAGCAGCTCATCCCTGGGACAGGGGACGAGTAGCAATCAGCCCCAGCATTTT.